The clone carrying this T cell receptor (beta chain) was seen at least ten times. What it binds is not known. This entry is derived from a study of T cell repertoires in cytomegalovirus infection. The overall study: Signatures in public TCR beta sequences pointed to both CMV infection and matching HLA type. Regarding the study as a whole: HLA-C-restricted TCR beta clonotypes specific for CMV led the ex vivo response. CMV carriers having the relevant HLA were flagged by cumulative public TCR beta family frequency.

The CDR3 totals 15 residues. The germline V gene encodes CDR1 SGHTA and CDR2 FQGNSA. Unmatched junction bases numbered 9, after V lost 5 bases and J lost 4 bases. TCRdb analysed the reads with MiXCR anew, one entry per CDR3 protein. The sample lists about 480,000 distinct CDR3 sequences; roughly a third were seen once. The source of this sequence is a human donor in good health (CMV status not recorded). Some clones in this sample may be carry-over from other donors' samples. The chain links TRBV7-2 to TRBJ2-7, with TRBD1 matching 9 bases. Sequences were derived from cultured PBMCs, sampled from culture after CMV antigen stimulation. The CDR3 DNA reads as TGTGCCAGCAGCCAAGGGACAGGGCCAAGTTACGAGCAGTACGTC. Amino acid sequence: CASSQGTGPSYEQYV.